This TCR beta chain was sequenced in a study of T cell responses to AZD1222 COVID-19 vaccine. This clone is a singleton in its sample. Its antigen is unidentified. Other DNA sequences in this specimen translate into the identical CDR3. This CDR3 spans 14 amino acids. The V and J ends lost 4 bases and 0 bases respectively, with 10 bases between them. CDR1 is KGHSH and CDR2 is LQKENI in the germline V gene. Generated by immunoSEQ multiplex PCR, the TCRdb table keeps only in-frame clones and is missing some. The data show roughly 130,000 clones, with roughly 90% seen just once and roughly 4% held by the top ten. Whole-study results and caveats: After the peak T cell response, and only then, were repertoires sampled. Following two doses of AZD1222, Spike-specific TCR breadth and depth rose.

This clonotype was sampled from an adult who received the AZD1222 COVID-19 vaccine. The starting material was peripheral blood, obtained 28 days after the second AZD1222 dose. This rearrangement joins TRBV18 to TRBJ2-7; perhaps TRBD1 as D (6 bases). The CDR3 sequence: CASSQQGSSYEQYF. Here the CDR3 DNA reads TGTGCCAGCTCACAACAGGGAAGCTCCTACGAGCAGTACTTC.